This is a list of T cell receptor beta chains from one sample in a study of STAT5B mutations in CD4+ large granular lymphocyte leukemia. The protocol was immunoSEQ multiplex PCR, while the TCRdb copy is restricted to in-frame clones and leaves out a portion. The sample lists fewer than 45,000 clones, 75% to 85% occurring once. The sequencing sample was made of CD4+ T cells from blood buffy coats. These receptor sequences come from a human donor in good health. The CDR3 runs from the conserved cysteine through the conserved F or W. The D gene is left open where the match is weak. Expanded clones get a size class; other rows say once, few or many, or leave the size out.

J | size | D | V | DNA | CDR3
TRBJ2-7 | - | - | TRBV7-2 | TGTGCCAGCAGCTTAAGGTCCTACGAGCAGTACTTC | CASSLRSYEQYF
TRBJ2-5 | - | TRBD1 | TRBV6-5 | TGTGCCAGCAGTTACGGACAGGGGAACAGAGAGACCCAGTACTTC | CASSYGQGNRETQYF
TRBJ2-5 | once | - | TRBV6-1 | TGTGCCAGCAGTCCCACAGGGTACCAAGAGACCCAGTACTTC | CASSPTGYQETQYF
TRBJ1-4 | - | TRBD1 | TRBV11-1 | TGTGCCAGCAGCCAACGCAGGGGGCTAACTAATGAAAAACTGTTTTTT | CASSQRRGLTNEKLFF
TRBJ2-7 | - | TRBD1 | TRBV6-5 | TGTGCCAGCAGTTACGACGGGACAGGGGTTCCCTACGAGCAGTACTTC | CASSYDGTGVPYEQYF
TRBJ2-3 | - | - | TRBV7-3 | TGTGCCAGCAGCATTACCGGGAGCACAGATACGCAGTATTTT | CASSITGSTDTQYF
TRBJ2-1 | - | - | TRBV7-2 | TGTGCCAGCAGCTTATGGGCCACCCCCCAGCAGTTCTTC | CASSLWATPQQFF
TRBJ2-5 | - | - | TRBV7-2 | TGTGCCAGCACGACCGCTGGAGAGACCCAGTACTTC | CASTTAGETQYF
TRBJ2-1 | - | TRBD2 | TRBV7-2 | TGTGCCAGCAGCTTAGACCAGCGGGAGGGCCTTGAGCAGTTCTTC | CASSLDQREGLEQFF
TRBJ2-7 | - | - | TRBV7-9 | TGTGCCAGCAGCCTCGGACAGAGGCCTCCCTACGAGCAGTACTTC | CASSLGQRPPYEQYF
TRBJ2-3 | - | - | TRBV18 | TGTGCCAGCTCACCACTGGAGGCAGATACGCAGTATTTT | CASSPLEADTQYF
TRBJ2-5 | - | - | TRBV7-8 | TGTGCCAGCAGCCCAAGAGTGGGGCGGATTGAGACCCAGTACTTC | CASSPRVGRIETQYF
TRBJ2-3 | - | - | TRBV6-5 | TGTGCCAGCACACCCGCTAGCACAGATACGCAGTATTTT | CASTPASTDTQYF